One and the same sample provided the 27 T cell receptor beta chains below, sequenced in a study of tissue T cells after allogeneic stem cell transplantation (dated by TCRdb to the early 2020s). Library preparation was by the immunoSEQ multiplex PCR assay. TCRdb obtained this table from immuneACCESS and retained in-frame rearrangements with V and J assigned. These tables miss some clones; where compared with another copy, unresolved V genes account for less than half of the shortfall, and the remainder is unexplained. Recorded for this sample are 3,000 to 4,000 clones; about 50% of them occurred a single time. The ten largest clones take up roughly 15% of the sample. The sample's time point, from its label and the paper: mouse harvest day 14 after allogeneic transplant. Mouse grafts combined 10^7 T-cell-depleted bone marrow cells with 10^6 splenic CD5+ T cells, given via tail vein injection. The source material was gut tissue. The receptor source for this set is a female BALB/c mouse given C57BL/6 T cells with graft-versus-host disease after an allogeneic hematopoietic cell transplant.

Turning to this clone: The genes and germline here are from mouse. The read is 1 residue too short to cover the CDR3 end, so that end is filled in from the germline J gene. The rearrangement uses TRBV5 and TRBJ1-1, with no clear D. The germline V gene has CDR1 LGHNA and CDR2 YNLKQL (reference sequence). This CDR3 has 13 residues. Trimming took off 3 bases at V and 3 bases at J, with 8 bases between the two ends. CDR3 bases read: TGTGCCAGCAGCCAGGGTGCGGACACAGAAGTCTTC. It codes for CASSQGADTEVF. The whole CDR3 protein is CASSQGADTEVFF.

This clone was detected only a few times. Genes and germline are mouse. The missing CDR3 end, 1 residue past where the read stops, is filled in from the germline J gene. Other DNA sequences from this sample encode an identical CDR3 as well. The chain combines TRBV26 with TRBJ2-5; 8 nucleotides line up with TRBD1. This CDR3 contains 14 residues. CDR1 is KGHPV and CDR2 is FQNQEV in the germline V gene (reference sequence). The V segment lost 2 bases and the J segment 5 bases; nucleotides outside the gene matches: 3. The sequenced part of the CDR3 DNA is TGTGCCAGCAGTCTGGGACAGGGAAGAGACACCCAGTAC. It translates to CASSLGQGRDTQY. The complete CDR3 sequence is CASSLGQGRDTQYF.

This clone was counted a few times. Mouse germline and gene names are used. The CDR3 spells CASSLLGATYEQYF. CDR3 bases read: TGTGCCAGCAGTCTGTTGGGGGCGACCTATGAACAGTAC. The chain recombines TRBV26 with TRBJ2-7; D possibly uses TRBD1 or TRBD2 (6 bases each). The CDR3 is cut off 1 residue early in the read; its end comes from the germline J gene. There are 14 residues in the CDR3. Germline V gives CDR1 KGHPV, CDR2 FQNQEV (reference sequence). V lost 1 base and J lost 2, with 9 bases in between.

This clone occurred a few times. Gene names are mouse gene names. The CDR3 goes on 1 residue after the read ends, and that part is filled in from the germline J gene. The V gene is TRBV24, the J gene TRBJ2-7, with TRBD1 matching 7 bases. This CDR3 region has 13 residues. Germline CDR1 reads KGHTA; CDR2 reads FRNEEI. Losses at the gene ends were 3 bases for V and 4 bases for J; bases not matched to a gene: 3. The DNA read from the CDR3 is TGTGCCAGCAGTCTCCCGGGACAGTATGAACAGTAC. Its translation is CASSLPGQYEQY. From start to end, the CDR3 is CASSLPGQYEQYF.

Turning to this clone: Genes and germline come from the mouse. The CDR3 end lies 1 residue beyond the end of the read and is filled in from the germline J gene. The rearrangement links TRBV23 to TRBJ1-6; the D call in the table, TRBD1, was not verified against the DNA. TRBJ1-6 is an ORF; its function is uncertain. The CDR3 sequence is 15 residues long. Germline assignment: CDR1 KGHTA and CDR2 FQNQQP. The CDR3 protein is CSSSPTDSYNSPLYF. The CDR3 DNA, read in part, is TGCTCCAGCAGTCCGACAGATTCCTATAATTCGCCCCTCTAC.

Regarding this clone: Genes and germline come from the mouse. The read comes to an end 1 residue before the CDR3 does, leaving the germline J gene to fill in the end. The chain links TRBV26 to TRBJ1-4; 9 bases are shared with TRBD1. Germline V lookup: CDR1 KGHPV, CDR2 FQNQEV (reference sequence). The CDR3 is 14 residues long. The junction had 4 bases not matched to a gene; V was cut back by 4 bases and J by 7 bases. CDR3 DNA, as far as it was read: TGTGCCAGCAGTCAGAGGACAGGGGCCGAAAGATTATTT. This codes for CASSQRTGAERLF. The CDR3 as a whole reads CASSQRTGAERLFF.

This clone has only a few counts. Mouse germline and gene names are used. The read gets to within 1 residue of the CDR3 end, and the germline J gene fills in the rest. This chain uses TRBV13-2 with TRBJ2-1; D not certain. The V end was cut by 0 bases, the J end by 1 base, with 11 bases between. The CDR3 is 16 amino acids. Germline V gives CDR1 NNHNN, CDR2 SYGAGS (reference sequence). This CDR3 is CASGDAGDTNYAEQFF. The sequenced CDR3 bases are TGTGCCAGCGGTGATGCCGGCGACACCAACTATGCTGAGCAGTTC.

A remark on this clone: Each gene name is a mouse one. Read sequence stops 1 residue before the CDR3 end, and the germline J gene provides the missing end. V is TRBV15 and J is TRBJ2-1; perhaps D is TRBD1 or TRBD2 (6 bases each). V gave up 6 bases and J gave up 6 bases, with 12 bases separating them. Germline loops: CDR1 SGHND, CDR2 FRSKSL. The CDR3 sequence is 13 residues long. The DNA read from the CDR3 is TGTGCCAGCAGCCTCGGGGGCGGTGCTGAGCAGTTC. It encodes CASSLGGGAEQF. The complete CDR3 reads CASSLGGGAEQFF.

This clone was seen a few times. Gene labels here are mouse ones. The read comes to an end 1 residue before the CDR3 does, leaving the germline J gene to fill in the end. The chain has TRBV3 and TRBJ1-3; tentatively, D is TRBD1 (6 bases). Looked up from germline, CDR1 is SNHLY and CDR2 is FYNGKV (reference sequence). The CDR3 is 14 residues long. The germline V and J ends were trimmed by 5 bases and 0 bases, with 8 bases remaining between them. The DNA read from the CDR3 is TGTGCCAGCAGCCAGACAGGTTCTGGAAATACGCTCTAT. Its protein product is CASSQTGSGNTLY. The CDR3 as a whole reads CASSQTGSGNTLYF.

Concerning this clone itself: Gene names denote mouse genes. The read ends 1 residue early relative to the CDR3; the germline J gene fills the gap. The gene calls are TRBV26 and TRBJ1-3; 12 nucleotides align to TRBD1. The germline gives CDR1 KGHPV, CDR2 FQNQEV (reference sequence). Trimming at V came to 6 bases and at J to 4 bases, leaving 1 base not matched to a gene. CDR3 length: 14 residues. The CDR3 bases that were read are TGTGCCAGCAGGGGACAGGGGGCAGGAAATACGCTCTAT. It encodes CASRGQGAGNTLY. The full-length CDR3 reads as CASRGQGAGNTLYF.

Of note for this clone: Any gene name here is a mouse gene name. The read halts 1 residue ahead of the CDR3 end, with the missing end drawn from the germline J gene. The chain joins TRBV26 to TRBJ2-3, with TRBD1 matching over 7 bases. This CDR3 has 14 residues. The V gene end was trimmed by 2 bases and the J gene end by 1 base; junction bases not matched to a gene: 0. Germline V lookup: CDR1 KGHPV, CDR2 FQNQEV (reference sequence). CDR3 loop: CASSLGTGAETLYF. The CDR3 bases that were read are TGTGCCAGCAGTCTGGGGACAGGTGCAGAAACGCTGTAT.

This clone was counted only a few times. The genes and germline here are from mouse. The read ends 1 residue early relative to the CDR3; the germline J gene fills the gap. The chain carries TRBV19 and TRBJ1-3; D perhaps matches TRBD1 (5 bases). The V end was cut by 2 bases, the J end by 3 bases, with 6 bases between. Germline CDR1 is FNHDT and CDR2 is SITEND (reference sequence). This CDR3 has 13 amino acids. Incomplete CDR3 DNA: TGTGCCAGCAGTATCGGACATGGAAATACGCTCTAT. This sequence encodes CASSIGHGNTLY. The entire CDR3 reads CASSIGHGNTLYF.

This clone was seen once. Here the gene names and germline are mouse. Partial CDR3 DNA: TGTGCCAGCTCTCTCGCGGACAGGGAGGACGAAAGATTATTT. Protein sequence: CASSLADREDERLF. The whole CDR3 region reads CASSLADREDERLFF. This chain uses TRBV12-2 with TRBJ1-4, with 8 bases lining up with TRBD1. The CDR3 extends 1 residue past the end of the read, so its final part is completed from the germline J gene. J was trimmed by 6 bases and V by 0 bases; bases with no gene match: 5. Germline V gene lookup returns CDR1 SGHLS and CDR2 HYDKME. CDR3 length: 15 residues.

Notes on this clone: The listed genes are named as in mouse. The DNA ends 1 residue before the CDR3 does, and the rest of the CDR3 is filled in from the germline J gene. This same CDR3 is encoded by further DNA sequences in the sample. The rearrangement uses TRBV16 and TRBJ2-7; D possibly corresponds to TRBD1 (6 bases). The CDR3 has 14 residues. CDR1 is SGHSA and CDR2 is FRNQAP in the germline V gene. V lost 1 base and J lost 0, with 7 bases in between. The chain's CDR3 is CASSLGGGSYEQYF. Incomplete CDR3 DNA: TGTGCAAGCAGCTTAGGAGGGGGCTCCTATGAACAGTAC.

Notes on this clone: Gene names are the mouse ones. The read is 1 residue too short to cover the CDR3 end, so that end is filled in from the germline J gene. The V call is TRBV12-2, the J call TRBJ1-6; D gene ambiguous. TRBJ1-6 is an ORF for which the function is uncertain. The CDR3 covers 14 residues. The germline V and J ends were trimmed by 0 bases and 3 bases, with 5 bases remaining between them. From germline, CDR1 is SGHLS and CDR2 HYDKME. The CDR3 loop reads CASSLDNYNSPLYF. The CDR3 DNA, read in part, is TGTGCCAGCTCTCTCGACAACTATAATTCGCCCCTCTAC.

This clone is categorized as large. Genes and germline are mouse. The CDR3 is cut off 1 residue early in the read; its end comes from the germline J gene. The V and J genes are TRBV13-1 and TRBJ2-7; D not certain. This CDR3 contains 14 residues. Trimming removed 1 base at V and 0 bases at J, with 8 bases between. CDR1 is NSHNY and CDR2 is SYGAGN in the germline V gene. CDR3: CASSDTRSSYEQYF. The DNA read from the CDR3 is TGTGCCAGCAGTGATACCAGGAGCTCCTATGAACAGTAC.

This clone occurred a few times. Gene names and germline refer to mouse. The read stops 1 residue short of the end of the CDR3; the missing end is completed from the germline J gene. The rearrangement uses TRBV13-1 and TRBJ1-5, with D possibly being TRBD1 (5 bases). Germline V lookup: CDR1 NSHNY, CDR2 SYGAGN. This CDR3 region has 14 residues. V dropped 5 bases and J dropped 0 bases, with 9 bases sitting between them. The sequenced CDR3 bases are TGTGCCAGCAGGACAGTCTATAACAACCAGGCTCCGCTT. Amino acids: CASRTVYNNQAPL. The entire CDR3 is CASRTVYNNQAPLF.

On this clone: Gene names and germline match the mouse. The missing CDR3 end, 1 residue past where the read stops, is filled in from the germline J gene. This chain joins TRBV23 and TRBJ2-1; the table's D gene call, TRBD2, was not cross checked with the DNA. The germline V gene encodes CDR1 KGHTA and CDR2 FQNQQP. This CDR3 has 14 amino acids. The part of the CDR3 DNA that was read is TGCTCCAGCAGTCAAGGGACTGGATATGCTGAGCAGTTC. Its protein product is CSSSQGTGYAEQF. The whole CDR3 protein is CSSSQGTGYAEQFF.

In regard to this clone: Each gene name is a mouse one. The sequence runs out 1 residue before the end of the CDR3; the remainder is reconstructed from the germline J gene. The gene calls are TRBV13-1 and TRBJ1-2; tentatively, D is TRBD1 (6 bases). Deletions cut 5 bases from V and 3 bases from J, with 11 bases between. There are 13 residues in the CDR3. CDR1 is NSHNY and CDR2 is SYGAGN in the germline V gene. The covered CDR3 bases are TGTGCCAGCAGGAAACAGGGAGACTCCGACTACACC. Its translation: CASRKQGDSDYT. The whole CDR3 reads CASRKQGDSDYTF.

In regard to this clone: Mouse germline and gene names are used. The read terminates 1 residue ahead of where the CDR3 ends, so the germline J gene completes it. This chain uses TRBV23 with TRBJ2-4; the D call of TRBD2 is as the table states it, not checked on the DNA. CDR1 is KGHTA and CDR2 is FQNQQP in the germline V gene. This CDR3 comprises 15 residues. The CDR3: CSSSQSTGGKNTLYF. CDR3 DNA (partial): TGCTCCAGCAGTCAATCGACTGGGGGGAAAAACACCTTGTAC.

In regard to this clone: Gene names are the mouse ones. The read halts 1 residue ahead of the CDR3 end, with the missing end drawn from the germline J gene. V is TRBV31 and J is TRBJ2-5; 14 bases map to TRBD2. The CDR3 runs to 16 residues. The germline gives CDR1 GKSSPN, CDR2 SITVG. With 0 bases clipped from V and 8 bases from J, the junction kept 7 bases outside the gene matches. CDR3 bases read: TGTGCCTGGAGTCTAGTGGGACTGGGGGGGCGCACCACCCAGTAC. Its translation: CAWSLVGLGGRTTQY. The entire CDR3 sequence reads CAWSLVGLGGRTTQYF.

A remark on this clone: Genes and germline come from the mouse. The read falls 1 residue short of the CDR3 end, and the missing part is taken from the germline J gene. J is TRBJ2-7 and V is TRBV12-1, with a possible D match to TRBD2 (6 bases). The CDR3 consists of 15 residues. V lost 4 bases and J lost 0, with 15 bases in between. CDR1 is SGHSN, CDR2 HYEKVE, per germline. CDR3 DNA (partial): TGTGCCAGCTCCCCCCTTGACTGGAGCTCCTATGAACAGTAC. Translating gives CASSPLDWSSYEQY. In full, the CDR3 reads CASSPLDWSSYEQYF.

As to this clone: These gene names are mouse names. The covered CDR3 bases are TGTGCCAGCAGTACCCTGGGGGGGCGCCGGGACACCCAGTAC. The encoded protein is CASSTLGGRRDTQY. The full-length CDR3 reads as CASSTLGGRRDTQYF. The chain has TRBV19 and TRBJ2-5; 10 nucleotides align to TRBD2. The read finishes 1 residue shy of the CDR3 end, and the germline J gene is used to complete it. This CDR3 region has 15 residues. Germline V gene sequence: CDR1 FNHDT, CDR2 SITEND (reference sequence). Germline trimming cut 3 bases from V and 6 bases from J; bases unmatched to any gene: 7.

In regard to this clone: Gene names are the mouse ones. CDR3 DNA (partial): TGTGCCAGCTCTCTAAGGGGGCGTCAAAACACCTTGTAC. The encoded protein is CASSLRGRQNTLY. The whole CDR3 reads CASSLRGRQNTLYF. The chain carries TRBV12-2 and TRBJ2-4; a possible D gene is TRBD1 (7 bases). The read stops 1 residue short of the end of the CDR3; the missing end is completed from the germline J gene. The V end was cut by 1 base, the J end by 1 base, with 8 bases between. The CDR3 runs 14 residues. Germline assignment: CDR1 SGHLS and CDR2 HYDKME.

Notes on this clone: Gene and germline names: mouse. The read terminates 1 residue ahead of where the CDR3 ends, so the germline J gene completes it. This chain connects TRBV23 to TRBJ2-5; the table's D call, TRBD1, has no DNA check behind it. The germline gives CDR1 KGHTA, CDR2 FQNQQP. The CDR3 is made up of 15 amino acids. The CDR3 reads CSSSSTGGGQDTQYF. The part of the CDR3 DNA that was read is TGCTCCAGCAGTTCTACAGGGGGCGGCCAAGACACCCAGTAC.

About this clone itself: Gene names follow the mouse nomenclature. The CDR3 spells CTCSADTQNTLYF. The sequenced part of the CDR3 DNA is TGCACCTGCAGTGCAGATACCCAAAACACCTTGTAC. J is TRBJ2-4 and V is TRBV1; D call uncertain. The read halts 1 residue ahead of the CDR3 end, with the missing end drawn from the germline J gene. Between the trimmed V and J ends, which lost 0 bases and 3 bases, there was a span of 4 bases. Germline values: CDR1 NSQYPW, CDR2 LRSPGD (reference sequence). The CDR3 spans 13 residues.

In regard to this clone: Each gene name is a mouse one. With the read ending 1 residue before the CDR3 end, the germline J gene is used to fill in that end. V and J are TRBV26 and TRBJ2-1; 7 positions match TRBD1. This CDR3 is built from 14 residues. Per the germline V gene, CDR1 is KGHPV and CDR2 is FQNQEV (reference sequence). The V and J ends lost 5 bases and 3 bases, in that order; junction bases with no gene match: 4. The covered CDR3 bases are TGTGCCAGCAGTTCCGGGACAGCCTATGCTGAGCAGTTC. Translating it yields CASSSGTAYAEQF. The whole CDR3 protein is CASSSGTAYAEQFF.